These T cell receptor beta chains were read from a single sample in a study of T-cell memory formation after mild COVID-19. One entry per CDR3 protein, called by TCRdb with MiXCR from the 5' RACE reads. The sample holds 220,000 or so distinct CDR3 sequences, 7.5% to 10% seen once. The material sequenced was PBMCs or a T cell subset sorted from them (not recorded which). The receptors shown here come from a man younger than 35 who had mild COVID-19 (a few samples of this study predate the infection). Cell type and time point are not known. Both conserved end residues are part of each CDR3. The size of a clone is reported for some rows only, either as once, few or many, or as a class for expanded clones.

size,V,CDR3
few,TRBV4-3,CASRRTVLMNTEAFF
few,TRBV11-1,CASREAGALYGYTF
-,TRBV7-2,CASRERQGGNSPLHF
many,TRBV7-9,CASSLNIWADTQYF
many,TRBV20-1,CSARAGNYGYTF
-,TRBV7-3,CASSFMPRDEQYF
few,TRBV6-6,CASSLGQGGNTIYF
-,TRBV12-3/TRBV12-4,CASRDDRVHGYTF
few,TRBV5-6,CASSLFSQGFTEVFF
many,TRBV7-3,CASAGHLADTQYF
-,TRBV7-3,CASSLSGGPETQYF
many,TRBV4-3,CASSLQGGGSPLHF
few,TRBV7-2,CASSLDRTPLTEAFF
many,TRBV24-1,CATAVAGTNTGELFF
-,TRBV20-1,CSARRRGGFQETQYF
few,TRBV7-2,CASSSQGVPGGSQYF
-,TRBV5-1,CASSQTMNTEAFF
many,TRBV12-3/TRBV12-4,CASSFGLNTGELFF
few,TRBV4-2,CASSQAKRGGSGETQYF
few,TRBV7-3,CASSLTDSTDTQYF
few,TRBV4-2,CASSQADREQEKLFF
many,TRBV7-3,CASSLGQQNTEAFF
few,TRBV5-1,CASRTIQLGELFF